This TCR beta chain was recovered during a study of graft-versus-host responses after intestinal transplantation. Turning to the study itself: Recipients were all induced with anti-thymocyte globulin, then given tacrolimus and steroids for 3 to 4 years. Study-wide findings and caveats: Across patients carrying graft-donor T cell macrochimerism, allografts held high graft-versus-host to host-versus-graft clonal ratios. Recipient marrow contained GvH clones, some of which appeared first in ileum or blood. Early post-transplant HvG declines tracked with peak circulating GvH clone levels.

The CDR3 extends over 15 amino acids. The germline V and J ends were trimmed by 3 bases and 2 bases, with 13 bases remaining between them. Germline V gives CDR1 MGHRA, CDR2 YSYEKL. Intraepithelial plus lamina propria lymphocytes were released by processing graft tissue. TCRdb keeps only in-frame clones here, not all; method: immunoSEQ multiplex PCR. Found here are just under 30,000 clones, around 80% of them singletons; the top ten hold just over 3%. As to this clone: Its antigen is unknown.

The receptor was isolated from a human patient who received an intestinal transplant, so some T cells may come from the graft donor. The genes are TRBV4-1 and TRBJ1-1, with a tentative D call TRBD1 (6 bases). The starting material was ileum tissue, obtained 98 days after intestinal transplantation. In DNA form, the CDR3 reads TGCGCCAGCAGCCAGGGACACAGCAGTAACACTGAAGCTTTCTTT. Protein: CASSQGHSSNTEAFF.